This TCR beta chain derives from a study of beta chain features in type 1 diabetes. Turning to the study itself: Examined across all samples were some 110,000,000 sorted cells. General observations from the study: The study found that naive, central memory and Treg TCRB repertoires appeared more similar in patients than in healthy donors.

CD4+ naive, central memory, regulatory and stem cell-like memory cells were sorted via CD45RO/CCR7/CD25/CD127/CD95/CD27. Populations obtained by sorting all exceeded 95% purity. For this clone: Its specificity is unknown.

Expressed TCRB transcripts were sequenced, since all the RNA that had been isolated was reverse transcribed. Some clones are missing from TCRdb's copy, which holds only in-frame ones; the method was immunoSEQ multiplex PCR. The table lists some 900,000 clones, about 17% of them singletons. The CDR3 is made up of 15 amino acids. Germline loops: CDR1 SGHRS, CDR2 YFSETQ. J was trimmed by 7 bases and V by 3 bases; bases with no gene match: 10. This TCR was sampled from a woman aged 18-29 years in good health. Specimen: naive CD4+ T cells from blood. This chain links TRBV5-1 with TRBJ2-7; 10 nucleotides match TRBD1. The CDR3 region has the DNA TGCGCCAGCAGCTCGCGGACAGGGGGGCCCGGTGAGCAGTACTTC. This encodes CASSSRTGGPGEQYF.